A selection of T cell receptor beta chains follows, all from one sample in a study of OX40 agonist ivuxolimab in advanced cancers. Repertoires were generated with immunoSEQ multiplex PCR, while TCRdb's copy carries only in-frame clones and drops some. The sample records under 85,000 clones, roughly four fifths being singletons. The material was CD4+ or CD8+ T cells sorted from blood, obtained in a trial of the OX40 agonist ivuxolimab. The receptor set was obtained from an adult with an advanced solid tumor such as melanoma, head and neck, liver or kidney cancer. Each CDR3 is given with its conserved first and last residue. The order of the fields is CDR3 length, clone size, V gene, CDR3 protein. Size values are once, few and many counts, or a class for expanded clones, and some rows have none.

>13|NA|TRBV21-1
CPVGSSPQETQYF
>15|once|TRBV19
CASRGLADFTDTQYF
>15|once|TRBV19
CASSIDRDRENEQFF
>16|NA|TRBV5-6
CASSWTGGGLNEKLFF
>15|NA|TRBV9
CASSVDAQRSQPQHF
>14|once|TRBV28
CASTQGGSTYEQYF
>14|NA|TRBV6-1
CASRGTDMNTEAFF
>16|NA|TRBV5-1
CASSLELAGETGELFF
>11|NA|TRBV10-3
CATASAWEQYF
>14|NA|TRBV19
CASSIGTANSPLHF
>16|NA|TRBV7-9
CASSPDRVLGNQPQHF
>16|NA|TRBV5-4
CASSPLPGQGYNEQFF
>15|NA|TRBV30
CAWSVQLGQSGEQYF
>14|NA|TRBV6-5
CASREGGRGNTIYF
>14|NA|TRBV9
CASSVEDSPSPLHF
>14|NA|TRBV18
CASSGLGTPYEQYF
>13|NA|TRBV2
CASSRTGLTEAFF
>14|NA|TRBV29-1
CSVAGQGTHYGYTF
>15|NA|TRBV5-6
CASSLPGQGSETQYF
>13|NA|TRBV29-1
CSVEDRAGYEQYF
>12|NA|TRBV6-1
CASSVSAYGYTF
>16|NA|TRBV5-5
CASSLQGASSYNEQFF
>15|few|TRBV19
CASSIRTVGDSPLHF
>15|NA|TRBV6-1
CASSGRTSGGGELFF
>15|NA|TRBV9
CASSATLHPNEKLFF
>13|NA|TRBV29-1
CSVSGLATGELFF
>11|NA|TRBV7-6
CASSLGGEAFF
>13|NA|TRBV28
CASTVGVPPGQHF
>17|NA|TRBV5-6
CASSLTLAGGNYNEQFF
>18|NA|TRBV7-2
CASSILLLAGGVTDTQYF
>12|NA|TRBV14
CVSSQARREQYF
>14|NA|TRBV6-1
CASSDPGQGDGYTF
>15|NA|TRBV11-3
CASSLVGEPKNIQYF
>14|NA|TRBV9
CASSSWGSSYEQYF
>13|few|TRBV6-5
CASRYRENTEAFF
>14|NA|TRBV18
CASSPQDMNTEAFF
>14|few|TRBV6-6
CASSYGQNNSPLHF